This T cell receptor (beta chain) was sequenced for a study of T cell responses to AZD1222 COVID-19 vaccine. The CDR3 extends over 14 amino acids. V was clipped by 1 base and J by 6 bases, with 11 bases between them. CDR1 and CDR2 (germline): LGHDT, YNNKEL (reference sequence). Here immunoSEQ multiplex PCR was the method, and the copy in TCRdb shows in-frame clones only, minus some. The sample lists 140,000 to 150,000 clones, roughly nine tenths occurring once. The sequence came from an adult in good health. The genes are TRBV3-1 (or the pseudogene TRBV3-2) and TRBJ2-3; D possibly uses TRBD1 or TRBD2 (5 bases each). The sequenced sample was peripheral blood, obtained on day 0 of AZD1222 vaccination. The CDR3 sequence is CASSQGRGADTQYF. CDR3 coding DNA: TGTGCCAGCAGCCAAGGTCGGGGCGCGGATACGCAGTATTTT.